This record covers a single T cell receptor (beta chain). Its antigen is not known. V lost 5 bases and J lost 3, with 17 bases in between. The length of the CDR3 is 16 residues. Per germline, CDR1 SEHNR and CDR2 FQNEAQ (reference sequence). The data were produced by immunoSEQ multiplex PCR, yet TCRdb's version contains in-frame clones alone and is incomplete. The table has roughly 12,000 clones, 66% seen once. This specimen comes from a study of CD4+ T cells in melanoma. The study's findings and limits: Neoantigen-specific CD4+ T cells in melanoma reportedly had diverse differentiation states. A reported correlation linked neoantigen-specific CD4+ T cells to CD8+, macrophage and B cell function.

The chain joins TRBV7-9 to TRBJ2-1; possible D gene TRBD1, 6 bases. This clonotype originated in a human donor with melanoma. Sequencing was carried out using cells from a culture (not recorded whether cultured in vitro). The CDR3 reads CASSGLQGTHYNEQFF. DNA of the CDR3: TGTGCCAGCAGCGGCCTACAGGGCACTCACTACAATGAGCAGTTCTTC.